Listed below are T cell receptor beta chains from one sample, sequenced in a study of blood T cells in healthy people across ages. TCRdb itself ran the 5' RACE reads through MiXCR, one entry per CDR3 protein. The sample has hundreds of thousands of distinct CDR3 sequences, 32% seen once. Sequencing used blood. These receptors came from an elderly woman in good health. Each CDR3 is given with its conserved first and last residue. Fields, in order: V gene, CDR3 length, clone size, CDR3 protein. Expanded clones get a size class; other rows say once, few or many, or leave the size out.

TRBV9,13,many,CASSPSRGDTQYF
TRBV7-6,16,many,CASSLGTPTAYNEQFF
TRBV7-2,17,NA,CASSPLGASSSTDTQYF
TRBV28,15,NA,CASRTRVWGTGELFF
TRBV18,18,many,CASSPPTGGIAGANVLTF
TRBV5-5,13,many,CASSFGQAYGYTF
TRBV28,14,many,CASRGARRGETQYF
TRBV10-3,15,NA,CAITPDRLNTGELFF
TRBV11-2,16,few,CASSLVGTSGYSEQFF
TRBV24-1,14,many,CATSVHDGNSPLHF
TRBV20-1,13,many,CSARTPQGQPQHF
TRBV6-5,13,NA,CASGTGGFNEQFF
TRBV5-6,15,NA,CASSLGARGYGGYTF
TRBV29-1,11,many,CSARSGNGYTF
TRBV7-2,18,NA,CASSLPLRSGGAGETQYF
TRBV12-3/TRBV12-4,14,once,CASSPVVSSYEQYF
TRBV9,13,many,CASSVHTYNEQFF
TRBV20-1,12,few,CSARQGHQPQHF
TRBV20-1,17,many,CSARLLLAGDSTDTQYF
TRBV6-5,14,many,CASSRDGGYNEQFF
TRBV7-2,14,few,CASSLNEGTGEAFF
TRBV7-8,16,NA,CASSLARGTGTDTQYF
TRBV15,16,many,CATSRDGGQGYEKLFF
TRBV5-1,13,many,CASSLADIETQYF
TRBV4-2,14,NA,CASSQDTRHQPQHF
TRBV12-3/TRBV12-4,14,many,CASSPTGAGEKLFF
TRBV29-1,11,NA,CSSGGDSGYTF
TRBV2,14,NA,CATGRQAARDTQYF
TRBV18,14,few,CASSPQAVSYEQYF
TRBV11-3,17,NA,CASSPGGGRNGANVLTF
TRBV5-1,18,NA,CASSLGLAGNPGGETQYF
TRBV4-3,16,many,CASSQGPGQGRDTQYF
TRBV28,13,many,CASSSSGEETQYF
TRBV20-1,13,many,CSARQGANYGYTF
TRBV3-1,12,NA,CASSPGQLEQFF
TRBV28,15,NA,CASSPPTGGATGYTF
TRBV6-5,14,once,CASSPLEGAGEQFF
TRBV6-5,15,many,CASRPRGQDQETQYF
TRBV21-1,15,NA,CASSHRAPGANVLTF
TRBV6-5,13,few,CASSYTRATEAFF
TRBV5-1,15,NA,CASSEAGGPTDTQYF
TRBV30,11,many,CACSPLNEQFF
TRBV6-1,15,many,CASSDTGQGLNEQFF
TRBV12-3/TRBV12-4,15,NA,CASSFPGQGTYGYTF
TRBV11-2,15,many,CASSRGATQGNEQFF
TRBV10-3,14,few,CATRVDGGDTEAFF
TRBV18,15,many,CASSTIGGPNYGYTF
TRBV7-8,14,NA,CASSPQGMWETRYF
TRBV5-1,19,many,CASSSLRTGDRSRGYEQYF
TRBV5-1,18,many,CASRYRLASGDYYNEQFF
TRBV5-1,14,NA,CASGRDWRNYEQYF
TRBV11-3,15,few,CASGSLRQGHQPQHF
TRBV5-1,19,few,CASSLAISIPGHAGHEQFF
TRBV7-8,14,many,CASSLARGANVLTF
TRBV7-3,13,NA,CASSTSGSPQAFF
TRBV28,13,NA,CASQGQGNQPQHF
TRBV27,14,many,CATRRTDSTDTQYF